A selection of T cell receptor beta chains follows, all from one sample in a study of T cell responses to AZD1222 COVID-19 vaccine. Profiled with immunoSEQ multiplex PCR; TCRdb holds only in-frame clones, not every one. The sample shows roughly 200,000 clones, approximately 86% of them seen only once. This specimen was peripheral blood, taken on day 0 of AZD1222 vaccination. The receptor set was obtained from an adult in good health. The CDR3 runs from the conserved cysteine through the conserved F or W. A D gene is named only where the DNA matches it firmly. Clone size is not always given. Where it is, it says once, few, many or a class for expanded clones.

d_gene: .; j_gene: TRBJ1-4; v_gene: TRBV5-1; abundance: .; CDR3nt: TGCGCCAGCAGCAGGACGGACGCTGCAACTAATGAAAAACTGTTTTTT; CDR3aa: CASSRTDAATNEKLFF
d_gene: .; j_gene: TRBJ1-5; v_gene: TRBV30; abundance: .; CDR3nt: TGTGCCTGGAGTGTAAGCGGGGGAAGGAATCAGCCCCAGCATTTT; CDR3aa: CAWSVSGGRNQPQHF
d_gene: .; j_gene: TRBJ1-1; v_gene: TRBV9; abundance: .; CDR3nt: TGTGCCAGCAGCGTAGCACTGAACACTGAAGCTTTCTTT; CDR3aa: CASSVALNTEAFF
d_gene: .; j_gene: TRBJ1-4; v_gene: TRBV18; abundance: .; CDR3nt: TGTGCCAGCTCACCCCGGCGAGCGCAGGGTAATGAAAAACTGTTTTTT; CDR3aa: CASSPRRAQGNEKLFF
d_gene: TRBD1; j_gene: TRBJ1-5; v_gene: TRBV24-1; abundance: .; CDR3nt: TGTGCCACCAGTGAGCCGCCGGGACAGGGAGGAGAACAGCCCCAGCATTTT; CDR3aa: CATSEPPGQGGEQPQHF
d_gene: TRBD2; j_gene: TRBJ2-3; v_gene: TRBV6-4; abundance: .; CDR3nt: TGTGCCAGCAGTGCAAGCGGGGGGGCAACAGATACGCAGTATTTT; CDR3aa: CASSASGGATDTQYF
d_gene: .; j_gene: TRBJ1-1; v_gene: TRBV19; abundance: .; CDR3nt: TGTGCCAGTAGTCCACTCGGGAACTCGAACACTGAAGCTTTCTTT; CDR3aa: CASSPLGNSNTEAFF
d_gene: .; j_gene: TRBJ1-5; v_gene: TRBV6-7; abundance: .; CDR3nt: TGTGCCAGCAGTTACTCGACGTACAGGATCAATCAGCCCCAGCATTTT; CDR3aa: CASSYSTYRINQPQHF
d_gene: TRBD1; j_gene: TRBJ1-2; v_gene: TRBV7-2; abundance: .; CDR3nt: TGTGCCAGCAGCCCAGGGGGCCTAGGGGGCTACACCTTC; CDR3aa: CASSPGGLGGYTF
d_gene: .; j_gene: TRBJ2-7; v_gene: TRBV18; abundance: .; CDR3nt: TGTGCCAGCTCACCCCCCCCGGGGTCCGGGGGGCAGTACTTC; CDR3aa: CASSPPPGSGGQYF
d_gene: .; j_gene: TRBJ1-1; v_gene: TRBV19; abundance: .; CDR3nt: TGTGCCAGTAGTATAAGTGCGAACACTGAAGCTTTCTTT; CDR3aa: CASSISANTEAFF
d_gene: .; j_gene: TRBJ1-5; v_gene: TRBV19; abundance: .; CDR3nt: TGTGCCAGTATTCTGAGGGCAGGAGAATTCAATCAGCCCCAGCATTTT; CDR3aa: CASILRAGEFNQPQHF
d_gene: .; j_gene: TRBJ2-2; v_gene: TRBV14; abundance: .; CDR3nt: TGTGCCAGCAGCCAAGATTTTGGGGTAACCGGGGAGCTGTTTTTT; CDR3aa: CASSQDFGVTGELFF
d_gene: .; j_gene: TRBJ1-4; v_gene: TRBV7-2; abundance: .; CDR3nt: TGTGCCAGCAGCGAAGGACTTTTAGGGCGTGAAAAACTGTTTTTT; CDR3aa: CASSEGLLGREKLFF
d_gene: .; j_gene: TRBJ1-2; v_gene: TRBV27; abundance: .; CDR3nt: TGTGCCAGCAGACCAGGGCTAGGGGGCTATGGCTACACCTTC; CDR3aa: CASRPGLGGYGYTF
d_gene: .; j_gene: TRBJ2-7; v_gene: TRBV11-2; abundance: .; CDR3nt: TGTGCCAGCAGCCCGACCCCTCGTCCAGCAGTGACCTCCTACGAGCAGTACTTC; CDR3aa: CASSPTPRPAVTSYEQYF
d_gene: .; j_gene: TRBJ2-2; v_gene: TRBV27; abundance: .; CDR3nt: TGTGCCAGCAGTTTATGGGCCAGGTCGAACACCGGGGAGCTGTTTTTT; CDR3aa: CASSLWARSNTGELFF
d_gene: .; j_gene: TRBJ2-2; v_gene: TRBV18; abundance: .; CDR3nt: TGTGCCAGCCCACCGGAGAGGTCGAACACCGGGGAGCTGTTTTTT; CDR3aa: CASPPERSNTGELFF
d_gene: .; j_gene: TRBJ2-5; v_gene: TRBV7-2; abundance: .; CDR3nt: TGTGCCAGCAGCTTGTCTCAGGAGCGGACCCAGTACTTC; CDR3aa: CASSLSQERTQYF
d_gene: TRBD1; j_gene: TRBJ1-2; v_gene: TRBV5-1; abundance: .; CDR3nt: TGCGCCAGCAGCTTGGACAGGGGGCTCGTCTATGGCTACACCTTC; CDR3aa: CASSLDRGLVYGYTF
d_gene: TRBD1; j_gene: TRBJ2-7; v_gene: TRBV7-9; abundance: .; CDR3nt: TGTGCCAGCAGCTTAGCCTCGGGACAGGGGGCCTACGAGCAGTACTTC; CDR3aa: CASSLASGQGAYEQYF
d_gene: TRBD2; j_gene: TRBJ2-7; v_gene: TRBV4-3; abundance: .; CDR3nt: TGCGCCAGCAGCCAAGACTTAGCGGGGGGTCTCTCCTACGAGCAGTACTTC; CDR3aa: CASSQDLAGGLSYEQYF
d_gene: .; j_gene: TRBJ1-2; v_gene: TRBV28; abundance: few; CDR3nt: TGTGCCAGCGGCCTTCGGGATGGCTACACCTTC; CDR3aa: CASGLRDGYTF
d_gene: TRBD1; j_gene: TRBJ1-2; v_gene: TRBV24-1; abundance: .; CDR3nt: TGTGCCACCAGTGACCCTACAGGGGGGGGCTCTGGCTACACCTTC; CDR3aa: CATSDPTGGGSGYTF
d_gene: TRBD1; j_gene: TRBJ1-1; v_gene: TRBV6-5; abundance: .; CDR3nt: TGTGCCAGCAGTTCCCGACAGGGCGAAGCTTTCTTT; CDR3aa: CASSSRQGEAFF
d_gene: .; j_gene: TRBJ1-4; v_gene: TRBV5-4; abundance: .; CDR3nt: TGTGCCAGCAGCCCGACGGGGCAGGGAGATGAAAAACTGTTTTTT; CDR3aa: CASSPTGQGDEKLFF
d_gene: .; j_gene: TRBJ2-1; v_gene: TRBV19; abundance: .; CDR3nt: TGTGCCAGTAGGGGGACCCGACGATCTGGAACATACGAGCAGTTCTTC; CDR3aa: CASRGTRRSGTYEQFF
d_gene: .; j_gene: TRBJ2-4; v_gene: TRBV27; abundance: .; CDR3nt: TGTGCCAGCAGTTTATCGCACGGGGGATACATTCAGTACTTC; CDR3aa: CASSLSHGGYIQYF
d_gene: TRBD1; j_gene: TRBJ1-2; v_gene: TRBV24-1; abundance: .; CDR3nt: TGTGCCACCAGTGATTCTGGCCAGGGGGCTGGCTATGGCTACACCTTC; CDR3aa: CATSDSGQGAGYGYTF